This T cell receptor (delta chain) was obtained from a study of gamma-delta T cells after stem cell transplantation. J was trimmed by 0 bases and V by 3 bases; bases with no gene match: 11. CDR3 length equals 18 residues. Germline V gene sequence: CDR1 GEAIGNYY, CDR2 EKD. This clone has a handful of counts. A much larger clone lies one base from this, so it may be a read error. This CDR3 is also generated by other DNA sequences in the sample. TCRdb reran clone calling via CATT on the RT-PCR reads. The sample yields just under 2,000 delta-chain clones, around 5.8% seen once. The V call is TRDV2, the J call TRDJ1, with TRDD3 matching 11 bases. The sample comprised gamma-delta T cells. This TCR was sampled from a human donor. It is not recorded whose cells these are; they may come from a transplant donor. The CDR3 coding sequence is TGTGCCTGTGACTCCCTCCTGGGGGATACTGTCTACACCGATAAACTCATCTTT. Its protein is CACDSLLGDTVYTDKLIF.